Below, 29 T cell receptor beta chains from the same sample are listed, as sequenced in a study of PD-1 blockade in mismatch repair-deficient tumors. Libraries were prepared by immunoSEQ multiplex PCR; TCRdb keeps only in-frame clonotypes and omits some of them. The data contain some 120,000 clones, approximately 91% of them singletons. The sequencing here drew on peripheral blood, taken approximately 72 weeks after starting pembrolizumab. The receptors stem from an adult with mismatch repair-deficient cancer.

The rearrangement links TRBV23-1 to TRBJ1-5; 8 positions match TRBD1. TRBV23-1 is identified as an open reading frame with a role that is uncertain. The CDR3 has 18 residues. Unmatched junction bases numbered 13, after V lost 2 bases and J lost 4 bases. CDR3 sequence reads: CASSQRQRPDRGNQPQHF. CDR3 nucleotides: TGCGCCAGCAGTCAACGCCAGAGACCCGACAGGGGTAATCAGCCCCAGCATTTT.

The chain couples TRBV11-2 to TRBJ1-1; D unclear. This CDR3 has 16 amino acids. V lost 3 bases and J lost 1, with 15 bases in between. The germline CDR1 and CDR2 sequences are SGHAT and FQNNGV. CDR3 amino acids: CASSLEPSTENTEAFF. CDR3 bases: TGTGCCAGCAGCTTGGAACCGTCTACAGAGAACACTGAAGCTTTCTTT.

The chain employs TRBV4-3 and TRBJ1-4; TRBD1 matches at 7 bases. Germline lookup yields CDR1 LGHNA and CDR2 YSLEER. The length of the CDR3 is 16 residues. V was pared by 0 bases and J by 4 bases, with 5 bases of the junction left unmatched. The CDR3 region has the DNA TGCGCCAGCAGCCAAGAAATAGGGACAGTTAATGAAAAACTGTTTTTT. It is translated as CASSQEIGTVNEKLFF.

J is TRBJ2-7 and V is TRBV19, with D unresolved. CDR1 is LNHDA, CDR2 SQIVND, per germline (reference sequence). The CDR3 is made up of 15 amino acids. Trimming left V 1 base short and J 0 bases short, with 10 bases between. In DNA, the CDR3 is TGTGCCAGTAGTATAGTAGTGGGCAACTCCTACGAGCAGTACTTC. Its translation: CASSIVVGNSYEQYF.

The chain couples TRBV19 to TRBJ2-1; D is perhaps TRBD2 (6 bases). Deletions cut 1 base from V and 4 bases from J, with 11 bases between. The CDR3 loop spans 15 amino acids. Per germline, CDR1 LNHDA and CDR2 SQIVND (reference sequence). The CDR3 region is CASSIAGSGYNEQFF. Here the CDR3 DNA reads TGTGCCAGTAGTATAGCAGGTAGCGGTTACAATGAGCAGTTCTTC.

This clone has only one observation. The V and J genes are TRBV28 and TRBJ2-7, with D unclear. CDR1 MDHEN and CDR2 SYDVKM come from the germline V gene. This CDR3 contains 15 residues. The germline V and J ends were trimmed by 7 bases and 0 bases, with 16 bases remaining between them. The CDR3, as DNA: TGTGCCAGCAATTCCCGTCAGCAACCCTCCTACGAGCAGTACTTC. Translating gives CASNSRQQPSYEQYF.

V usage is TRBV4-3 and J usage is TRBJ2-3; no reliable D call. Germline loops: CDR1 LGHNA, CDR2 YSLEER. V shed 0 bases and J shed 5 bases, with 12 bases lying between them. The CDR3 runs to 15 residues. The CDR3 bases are TGCGCCAGCAGCCAAGAGCACCCCCCCGGAGATACGCAGTATTTT. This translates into CASSQEHPPGDTQYF.

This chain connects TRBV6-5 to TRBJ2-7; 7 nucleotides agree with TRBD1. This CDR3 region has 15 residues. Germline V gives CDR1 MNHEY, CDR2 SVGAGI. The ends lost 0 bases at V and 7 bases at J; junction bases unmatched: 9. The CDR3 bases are TGTGCCAGCAGTTACTCGAAGGGGGCAGGATGGGAGCAGTACTTC. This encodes CASSYSKGAGWEQYF.

Here the CDR3 DNA reads TGTGCCAGCAGTTACTCGGGAGGATCTGGAAACACCATATATTTT. It yields the protein CASSYSGGSGNTIYF. J is TRBJ1-3 and V is TRBV6-6; D is undetermined. Germline CDR1 MNHNY, CDR2 SVGAGI (reference sequence). The CDR3 sequence is 15 residues long. Trimming cost V 0 bases and J 1 base, with 7 bases left between them.

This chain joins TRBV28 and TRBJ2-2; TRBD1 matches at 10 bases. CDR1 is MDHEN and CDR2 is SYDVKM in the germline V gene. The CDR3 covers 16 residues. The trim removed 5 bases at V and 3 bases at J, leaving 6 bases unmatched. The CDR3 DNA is TGTGCCAGCAGTCCCGACAGGGGGCTTGACACCGGGGAGCTGTTTTTT. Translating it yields CASSPDRGLDTGELFF.

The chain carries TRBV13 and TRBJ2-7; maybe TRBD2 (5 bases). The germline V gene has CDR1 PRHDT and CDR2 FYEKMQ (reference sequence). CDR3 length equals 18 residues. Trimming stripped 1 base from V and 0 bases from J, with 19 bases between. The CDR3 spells CASSLVGEVTDSSYEQYF. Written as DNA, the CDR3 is TGTGCCAGCAGCTTAGTGGGAGAAGTGACCGATAGCTCCTACGAGCAGTACTTC.

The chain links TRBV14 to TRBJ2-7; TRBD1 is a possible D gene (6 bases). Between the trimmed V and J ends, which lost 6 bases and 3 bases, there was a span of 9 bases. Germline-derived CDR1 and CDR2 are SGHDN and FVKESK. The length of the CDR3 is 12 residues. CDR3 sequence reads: CASSQQGYEQYF. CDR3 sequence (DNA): TGTGCCAGCAGTCAACAGGGCTACGAGCAGTACTTC.

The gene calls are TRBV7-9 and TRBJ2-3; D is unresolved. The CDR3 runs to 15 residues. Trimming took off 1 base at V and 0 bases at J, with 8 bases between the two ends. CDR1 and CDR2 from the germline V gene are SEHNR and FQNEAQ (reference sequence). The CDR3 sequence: CASSLVPGSTDTQYF. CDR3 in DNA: TGTGCCAGCAGCTTAGTCCCAGGTAGCACAGATACGCAGTATTTT.

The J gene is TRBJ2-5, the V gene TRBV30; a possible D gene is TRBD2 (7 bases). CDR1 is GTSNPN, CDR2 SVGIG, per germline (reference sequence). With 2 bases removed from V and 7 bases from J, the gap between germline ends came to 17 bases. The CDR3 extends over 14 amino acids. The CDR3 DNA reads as TGTGCCTGGAGTCTCGGGCGGGGGCCGGGGACCCAGTACTTC. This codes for CAWSLGRGPGTQYF.

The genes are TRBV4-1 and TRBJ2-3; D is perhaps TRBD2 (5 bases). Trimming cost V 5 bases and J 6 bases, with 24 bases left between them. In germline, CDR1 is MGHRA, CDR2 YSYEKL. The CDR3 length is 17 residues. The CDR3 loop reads CASSFSYRVGVTDTQYF. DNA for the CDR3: TGCGCCAGCAGCTTTTCGTATCGCGTCGGGGTCACCGATACGCAGTATTTT.

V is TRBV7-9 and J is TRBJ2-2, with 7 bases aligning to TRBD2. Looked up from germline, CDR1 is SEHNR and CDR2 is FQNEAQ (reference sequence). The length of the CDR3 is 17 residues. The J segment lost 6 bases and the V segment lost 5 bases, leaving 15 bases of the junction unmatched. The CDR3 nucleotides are TGTGCCAGCAGCCCCGGGCCGGGAGCGGGACGTGCCGGGGAGCTGTTTTTT. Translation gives CASSPGPGAGRAGELFF.

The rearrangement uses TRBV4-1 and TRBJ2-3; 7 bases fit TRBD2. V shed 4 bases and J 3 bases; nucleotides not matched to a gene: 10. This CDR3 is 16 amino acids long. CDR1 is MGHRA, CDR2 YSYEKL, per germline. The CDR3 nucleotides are TGCGCCAGCAGCCCGGTACTAGCGCGGAGTACAGATACGCAGTATTTT. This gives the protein CASSPVLARSTDTQYF.

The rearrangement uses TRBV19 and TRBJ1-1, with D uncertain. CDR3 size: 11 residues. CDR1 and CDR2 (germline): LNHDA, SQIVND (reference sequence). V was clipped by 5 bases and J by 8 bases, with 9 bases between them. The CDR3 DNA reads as TGTGCCAGTAGTGTAAACCGGGAAGCTTTCTTT. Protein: CASSVNREAFF.

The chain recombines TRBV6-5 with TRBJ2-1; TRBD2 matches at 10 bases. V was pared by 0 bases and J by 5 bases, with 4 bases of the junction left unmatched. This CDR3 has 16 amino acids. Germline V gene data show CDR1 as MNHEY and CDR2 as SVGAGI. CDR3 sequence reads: CASSYSTSGINNEQFF. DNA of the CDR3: TGTGCCAGCAGTTACTCCACTAGCGGGATTAACAATGAGCAGTTCTTC.

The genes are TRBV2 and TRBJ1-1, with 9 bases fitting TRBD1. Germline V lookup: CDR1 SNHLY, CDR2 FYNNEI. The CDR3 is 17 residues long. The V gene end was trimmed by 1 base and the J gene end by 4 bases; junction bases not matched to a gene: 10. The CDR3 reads CASSEEPQGAWGTEAFF. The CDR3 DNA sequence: TGTGCCAGCAGTGAAGAACCACAGGGGGCATGGGGCACTGAAGCTTTCTTT. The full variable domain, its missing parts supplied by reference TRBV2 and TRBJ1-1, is EPEVTQTPSHQVTQMGQEVILRCVPISNHLYFYWYRQILGQKVEFLVSFYNNEISEKSEIFDDQFSVERPDGSNFTLKIRSTKLEDSAMYFCASSEEPQGAWGTEAFFGQGTRLTVV.

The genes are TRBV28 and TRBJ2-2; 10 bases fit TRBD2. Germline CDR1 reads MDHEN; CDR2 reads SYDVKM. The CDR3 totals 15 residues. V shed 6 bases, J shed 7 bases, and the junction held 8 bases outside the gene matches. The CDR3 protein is CASSPSGSWIGELFF. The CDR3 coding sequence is TGTGCCAGCAGCCCTAGCGGGAGCTGGATCGGGGAGCTGTTTTTT.

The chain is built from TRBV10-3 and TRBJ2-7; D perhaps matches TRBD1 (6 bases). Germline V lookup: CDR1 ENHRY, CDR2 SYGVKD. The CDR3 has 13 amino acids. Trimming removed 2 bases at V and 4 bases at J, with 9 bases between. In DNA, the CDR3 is TGTGCCATCAGTGAGGGGGGCTCGTACGAGCAGTACTTC. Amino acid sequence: CAISEGGSYEQYF.

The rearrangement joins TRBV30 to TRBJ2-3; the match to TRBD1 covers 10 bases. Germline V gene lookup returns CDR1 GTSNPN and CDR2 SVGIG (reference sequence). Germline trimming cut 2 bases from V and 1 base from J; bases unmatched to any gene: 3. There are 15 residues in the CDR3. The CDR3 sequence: CAWSSDRGGTDTQYF. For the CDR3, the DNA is TGTGCCTGGAGTTCGGACAGGGGGGGCACAGATACGCAGTATTTT.

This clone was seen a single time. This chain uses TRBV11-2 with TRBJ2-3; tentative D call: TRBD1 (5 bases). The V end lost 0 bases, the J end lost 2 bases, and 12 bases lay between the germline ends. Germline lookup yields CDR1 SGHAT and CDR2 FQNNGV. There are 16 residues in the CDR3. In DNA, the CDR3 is TGTGCCAGCAGCTTAGAGGGCGGACACTCCACAGATACGCAGTATTTT. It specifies CASSLEGGHSTDTQYF.

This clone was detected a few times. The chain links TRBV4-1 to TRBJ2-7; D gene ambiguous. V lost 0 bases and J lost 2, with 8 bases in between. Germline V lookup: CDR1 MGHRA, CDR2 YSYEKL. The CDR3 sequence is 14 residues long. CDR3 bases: TGCGCCAGCAGCCAAGATCGTCTTCCCTACGAGCAGTACTTC. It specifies CASSQDRLPYEQYF.

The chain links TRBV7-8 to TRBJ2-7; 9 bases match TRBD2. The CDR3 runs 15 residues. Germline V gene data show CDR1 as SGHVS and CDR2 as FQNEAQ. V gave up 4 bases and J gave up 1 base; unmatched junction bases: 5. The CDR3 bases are TGTGCCAGCAGCTCCCTAGCGGGAAATTCCTACGAGCAGTACTTC. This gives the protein CASSSLAGNSYEQYF.

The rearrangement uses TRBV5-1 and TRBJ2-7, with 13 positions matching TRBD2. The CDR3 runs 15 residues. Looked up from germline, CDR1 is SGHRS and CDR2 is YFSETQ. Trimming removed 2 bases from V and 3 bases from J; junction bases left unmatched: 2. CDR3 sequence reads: CASSFRTSGSYEQYF. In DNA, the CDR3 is TGCGCCAGCAGCTTCAGGACTAGCGGGAGCTACGAGCAGTACTTC. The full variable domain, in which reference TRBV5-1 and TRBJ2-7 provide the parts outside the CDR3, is KAGVTQTPRYLIKTRGQQVTLSCSPISGHRSVSWYQQTPGQGLQFLFEYFSETQRNKGNFPGRFSGRQFSNSRSEMNVSTLELGDSALYLCASSFRTSGSYEQYFGPGTRLTVT.

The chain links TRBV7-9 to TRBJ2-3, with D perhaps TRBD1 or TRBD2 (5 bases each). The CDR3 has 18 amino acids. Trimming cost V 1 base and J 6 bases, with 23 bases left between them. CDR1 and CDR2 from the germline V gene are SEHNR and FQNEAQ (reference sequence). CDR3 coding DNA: TGTGCCAGCAGCTTAGAATTAGTAGCTAGCCCAAAGGGGGATACGCAGTATTTT. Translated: CASSLELVASPKGDTQYF.

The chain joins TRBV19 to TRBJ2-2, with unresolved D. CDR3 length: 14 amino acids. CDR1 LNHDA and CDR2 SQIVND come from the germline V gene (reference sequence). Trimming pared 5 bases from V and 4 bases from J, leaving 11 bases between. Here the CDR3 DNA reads TGTGCCAGTAGTCCCCGAAGGCTCACCGGGGAGCTGTTTTTT. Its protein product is CASSPRRLTGELFF.